Following are 20 T cell receptor beta chains from one sample sequenced in a study of OX40 agonist ivuxolimab in advanced cancers. The data were produced by immunoSEQ multiplex PCR, yet TCRdb's version contains in-frame clones alone and is incomplete. The data hold 39,000 or so clones, with 89% observed a single time. Here the sequenced sample was CD4+ or CD8+ T cells sorted from blood, taken in a trial of the OX40 agonist ivuxolimab. The source of these receptors is an adult with an advanced solid tumor such as melanoma, head and neck, liver or kidney cancer.

The CDR3 loop is CASNGLAGDSEQFF. The DNA of the CDR3 is TGTGCCAGCAATGGACTAGCGGGGGATAGTGAGCAGTTCTTC. This rearrangement joins TRBV11-3 to TRBJ2-1; 13 bases agree with TRBD2. CDR1 is SGHNT and CDR2 is YENEEA in the germline V gene. This CDR3 contains 14 residues. V dropped 7 bases and J dropped 9; count of bases not matched to a gene: 6.

The chain carries TRBV4-3 and TRBJ1-3; no reliable D call. The CDR3 runs to 15 residues. Germline V gene data show CDR1 as LGHNA and CDR2 as YSLEER. Trimming pared 4 bases from V and 2 bases from J, leaving 12 bases between. The CDR3 DNA reads TGCGCCAGCAGCCTCGATCCTCGAGCTGGAAACACCATATATTTT. It specifies CASSLDPRAGNTIYF.

This clone has only one observation. The CDR3 bases are TGCAGTGCTCCTGGACTAGCGGAGTTCTTC. It specifies CSAPGLAEFF. V and J are TRBV20-1 and TRBJ2-1; 10 bases are shared with TRBD2. The CDR3 is 10 residues long. Germline CDR1 is DFQATT and CDR2 is SNEGSKA (reference sequence). After removal of 5 bases from V and 14 bases from J, the junction contained 3 bases not matched to a gene.

This chain uses TRBV6-5 with TRBJ2-5, with D possibly matching TRBD2 (6 bases). V dropped 6 bases and J dropped 5 bases, with 13 bases sitting between them. Germline V gene sequence: CDR1 MNHEY, CDR2 SVGAGI. There are 13 residues in the CDR3. CDR3: CASSRGGVETQYF. Written as DNA, the CDR3 is TGTGCCAGCAGCCGTGGAGGGGTTGAGACCCAGTACTTC.

The chain joins TRBV5-1 to TRBJ2-2; 7 bases line up with TRBD2. CDR3 length equals 17 residues. After removal of 0 bases from V and 1 base from J, the junction contained 6 bases not matched to a gene. In germline, CDR1 is SGHRS, CDR2 YFSETQ. CDR3 region: CASSLVWTGGNTGELFF. The CDR3 DNA reads TGCGCCAGCAGCTTGGTGTGGACGGGGGGGAACACCGGGGAGCTGTTTTTT.

The chain combines TRBV11-3 with TRBJ2-3, with 7 bases identical to TRBD2. J gave up 4 bases and V 2 bases, and 15 bases lay outside the gene matches. CDR3 length equals 18 residues. Germline CDR1 SGHNT, CDR2 YENEEA. In DNA form, the CDR3 reads TGTGCCAGCAGCTTATCTGCGGGAGCTGGGGGGGTCCCAGATACGCAGTATTTT. It yields the protein CASSLSAGAGGVPDTQYF.

This chain links TRBV11-2 with TRBJ2-2, with 10 bases identical to TRBD2. CDR3 length: 16 amino acids. Looked up from germline, CDR1 is SGHAT and CDR2 is FQNNGV. The V gene end was trimmed by 4 bases and the J gene end by 5 bases; junction bases not matched to a gene: 7. The CDR3 is CASSSIAGGGTGELFF. DNA for the CDR3: TGTGCCAGCAGCTCGATAGCGGGGGGCGGAACCGGGGAGCTGTTTTTT.

The chain combines TRBV9 with TRBJ1-6; perhaps TRBD1 as D (5 bases). The CDR3 totals 17 residues. Germline V gene sequence: CDR1 SGDLS, CDR2 YYNGEE. V lost 4 bases, J lost 0 bases, and 14 bases lay in between. The chain's CDR3 is CASSPWDGTSYNSPLHF. The CDR3 DNA reads TGTGCCAGCAGCCCCTGGGACGGTACCTCCTATAATTCACCCCTCCACTTT.

This clone was found a few times. This same CDR3 is encoded by further DNA sequences in the sample. This chain connects TRBV20-1 to TRBJ1-1; unclear D gene. The CDR3 has 11 amino acids. The germline V and J ends were trimmed by 4 bases and 1 base, with 4 bases remaining between them. Germline values: CDR1 DFQATT, CDR2 SNEGSKA (reference sequence). The CDR3 region has the DNA TGCAGTGCTAAAGGGAACACTGAAGCTTTCTTT. This encodes CSAKGNTEAFF.

In this sample, this clone turned up a few times. V is TRBV2 and J is TRBJ2-1, with D maybe TRBD1 (6 bases). Germline V lookup: CDR1 SNHLY, CDR2 FYNNEI. This CDR3 comprises 12 residues. Trimming shortened V by 6 bases and J by 7 bases, and 10 bases separated the two germline ends. CDR3 nucleotides: TGTGCCAGCAGGTCGGACAGTAATGAGCAGTTCTTC. Protein sequence: CASRSDSNEQFF. Filled out from reference TRBV2 and TRBJ2-1, the complete variable domain reads EPEVTQTPSHQVTQMGQEVILRCVPISNHLYFYWYRQILGQKVEFLVSFYNNEISEKSEIFDDQFSVERPDGSNFTLKIRSTKLEDSAMYFCASRSDSNEQFFGPGTRLTVL.

CDR3 in amino acids: CASSPDISSYEQYF. CDR3 DNA: TGTGCCAGCAGCCCGGACATTAGCTCCTACGAGCAGTACTTC. The V gene is TRBV5-8, the J gene TRBJ2-7; D is perhaps TRBD1 (5 bases). This CDR3 region has 14 residues. Germline CDR1 and CDR2: SGHTS and YDEGEE. V shed 4 bases and J shed 0 bases, with 11 bases lying between them.

V usage is TRBV5-5 and J usage is TRBJ2-7; D is possibly TRBD1 (5 bases). From germline, CDR1 is SGHKS and CDR2 YYEKEE (reference sequence). The V gene lost 4 bases and the J gene lost 5 bases, with 13 bases spanning the gap. This CDR3 is built from 13 residues. The CDR3: CASSVSRVNEQYF. For the CDR3, the DNA is TGTGCCAGCAGCGTTTCCAGGGTGAACGAGCAGTACTTC. The whole variable domain, filled in from reference TRBV5-5 and TRBJ2-7, reads DAGVTQSPTHLIKTRGQQVTLRCSPISGHKSVSWYQQVLGQGPQFIFQYYEKEERGRGNFPDRFSARQFPNYSSELNVNALLLGDSALYLCASSVSRVNEQYFGPGTRLTVT.

This clone was detected once. The genes are TRBV5-4 and TRBJ2-1, with TRBD2 matching 9 bases. After removal of 5 bases from V and 9 bases from J, the junction contained 9 bases not matched to a gene. This CDR3 is built from 14 residues. Germline V gene sequence: CDR1 SGHNT, CDR2 YYREEE (reference sequence). The CDR3 sequence: CASSTGLAEVEQFF. Here the CDR3 DNA reads TGTGCCAGCAGTACGGGACTAGCTGAGGTTGAGCAGTTCTTC.

In the case of this clone: This same CDR3 is encoded by further DNA sequences in the sample. The rearrangement joins TRBV2 to TRBJ1-4; no firm D call. V lost 6 bases and J 4 bases, leaving 12 bases between the germline ends. From germline, CDR1 is SNHLY and CDR2 FYNNEI. This CDR3 has 14 residues. In nucleotides, the CDR3 is TGTGCCAGCAGCGAGGGAGAGTATAATGAAAAACTGTTTTTT. This encodes CASSEGEYNEKLFF.

V is TRBV7-3 and J is TRBJ2-3; D is ambiguous. This CDR3 spans 13 amino acids. The V end was cut by 5 bases, the J end by 1 base, with 7 bases between. Germline V CDR1 and CDR2: SGHTA, FQGTGA. In DNA form, the CDR3 reads TGTGCCAGCAGCCCTCTGCGCACAGATACGCAGTATTTT. It specifies CASSPLRTDTQYF.

The chain uses TRBV10-2 and TRBJ2-7, with D tentatively TRBD1 (6 bases). CDR3 length equals 16 residues. Germline lookup yields CDR1 WSHSY and CDR2 SAAADI. The V gene lost 0 bases and the J gene lost 7 bases, with 19 bases spanning the gap. CDR3 sequence reads: CASSESRGSGTREQYF. DNA of the CDR3: TGCGCCAGCAGTGAGTCCCGCGGGTCAGGGACACGAGAGCAGTACTTC.

CDR3 bases: TGCAGCGTTGGTCAGGAGGAAACTGAAGCTTTCTTT. Its protein product is CSVGQEETEAFF. V is TRBV29-1 and J is TRBJ1-1; no clear D. Per the germline V gene, CDR1 is SQVTM and CDR2 is ANQGSEA. The CDR3 consists of 12 residues. The V gene lost 4 bases and the J gene lost 5 bases, with 11 bases spanning the gap.

V gene TRBV5-4 combines with J gene TRBJ2-1; D perhaps matches TRBD2 (6 bases). The germline V gene encodes CDR1 SGHNT and CDR2 YYREEE (reference sequence). V was cut by 0 bases and J by 8 bases, with 15 bases left in between. CDR3 length: 15 amino acids. CDR3 protein: CASSLAGQGGHEQFF. For the CDR3, the DNA is TGTGCCAGCAGCTTGGCCGGCCAGGGAGGACATGAGCAGTTCTTC.

This clone was counted once. One end of the junction varies from germline; a read error may be responsible. V is TRBV7-7 and J is TRBJ2-1; 11 bases line up with TRBD2. Per the germline V gene, CDR1 is SSHAT and CDR2 is FNYEAQ (reference sequence). This CDR3 is built from 16 residues. The CDR3 nucleotides are TGTGCTAGCAGCCCCCAGCTAGCGGGGGGATACAATGAGCAGTTCTTC. This gives the protein CASSPQLAGGYNEQFF. Full variable domain (missing parts from reference TRBV7-7 and TRBJ2-1): GAGVSQSPRYKVTKRGQDVTLRCDPISSHATLYWYQQALGQGPEFLTYFNYEAQPDKSGLPSDRFSAERPEGSISTLTIQRTEQRDSAMYRCASSPQLAGGYNEQFFGPGTRLTVL.

V usage is TRBV6-1 and J usage is TRBJ1-4; TRBD1 agrees at 8 bases. Trimming at V came to 7 bases and at J to 14 bases, leaving 9 bases not matched to a gene. Germline V gene lookup returns CDR1 MNHNS and CDR2 SASEGT. The CDR3 totals 12 residues. The CDR3 coding sequence is TGTGCCAGCAAATCTCGGACAGGGCTGCTGTTTTTT. Amino acid sequence: CASKSRTGLLFF.